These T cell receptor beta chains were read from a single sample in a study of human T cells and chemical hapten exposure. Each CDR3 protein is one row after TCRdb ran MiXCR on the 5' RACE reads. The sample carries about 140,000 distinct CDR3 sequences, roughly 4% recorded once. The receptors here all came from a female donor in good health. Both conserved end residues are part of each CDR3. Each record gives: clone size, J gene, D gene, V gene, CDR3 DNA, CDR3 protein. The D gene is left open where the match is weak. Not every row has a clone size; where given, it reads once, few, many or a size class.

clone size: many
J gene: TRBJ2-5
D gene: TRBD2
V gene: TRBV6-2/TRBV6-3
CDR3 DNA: TGTGCCAGCAGTTACCTCGGGGGGGTCCTCCAAGAGACCCAGTACTTC
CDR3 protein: CASSYLGGVLQETQYF

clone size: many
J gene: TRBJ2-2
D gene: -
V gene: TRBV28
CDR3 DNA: TGTGCCAGCAGTACTAGTCTCTGGGAGCTGTTTTTT
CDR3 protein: CASSTSLWELFF

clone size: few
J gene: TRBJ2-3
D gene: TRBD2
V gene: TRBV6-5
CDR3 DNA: TGTGCCAGCAGTCCTCTTCTAGCGGGGGCCGCAGATACGCAGTATTTT
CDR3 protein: CASSPLLAGAADTQYF

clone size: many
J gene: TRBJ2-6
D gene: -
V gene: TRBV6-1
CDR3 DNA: TGTGCCAGCCAACTCTCTGGGGCCAACGTCCTGACTTTC
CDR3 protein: CASQLSGANVLTF

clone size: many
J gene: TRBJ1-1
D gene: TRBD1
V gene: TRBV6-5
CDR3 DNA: TGTGCCAGCAGTCGAGAAGCCCCTGCGACAGGGGTGAACACTGAAGCTTTCTTT
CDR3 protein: CASSREAPATGVNTEAFF

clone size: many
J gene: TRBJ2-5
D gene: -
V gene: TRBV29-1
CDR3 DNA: TGCGGCACCGCTACGGGGGAGACCCAGTACTTC
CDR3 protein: CGTATGETQYF

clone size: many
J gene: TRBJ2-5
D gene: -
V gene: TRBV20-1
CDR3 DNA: TGCAGTGCTAGCGTTCAGCAGCTCCAAGAGACCCAGTACTTC
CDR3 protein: CSASVQQLQETQYF

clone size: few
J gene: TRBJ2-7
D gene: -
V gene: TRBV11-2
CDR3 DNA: TGTGCCAGCAGCTTAGGGGTCAAGCTTGACGAGCAGTACTTC
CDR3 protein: CASSLGVKLDEQYF

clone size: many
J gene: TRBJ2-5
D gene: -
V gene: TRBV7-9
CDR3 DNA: TGTGCCAGCAGCTTCGGGTGGGGAGAGACCCAGTACTTC
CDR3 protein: CASSFGWGETQYF

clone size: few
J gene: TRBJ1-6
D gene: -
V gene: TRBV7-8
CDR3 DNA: TGTGCCAGCAGCTCAGGGCCCTACTACGATTCACCCCTCCACTTT
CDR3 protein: CASSSGPYYDSPLHF

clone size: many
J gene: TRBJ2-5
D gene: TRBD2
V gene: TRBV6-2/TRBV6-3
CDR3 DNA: TGTGCCAGCAGTCGACGGGGGGGCCGGGAGACCCAGTACTTC
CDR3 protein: CASSRRGGRETQYF

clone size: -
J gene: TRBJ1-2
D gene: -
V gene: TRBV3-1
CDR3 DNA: TGTGCCAGCAGCCAAGTGGCAAAGGGCTATGGCTACACCTTC
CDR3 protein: CASSQVAKGYGYTF

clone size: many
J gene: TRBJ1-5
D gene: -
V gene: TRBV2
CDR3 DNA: TGTGCCAGCAGCCCCTCCCCCCCAGGGCTGAATCAGCCCCAGCATTTT
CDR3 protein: CASSPSPPGLNQPQHF

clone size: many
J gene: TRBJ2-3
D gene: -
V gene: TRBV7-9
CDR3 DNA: TGTGCGGGCGCCCGATTCGAAGGGCCAGACACTAGCACAGATACGCAGTATTTT
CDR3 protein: CAGARFEGPDTSTDTQYF

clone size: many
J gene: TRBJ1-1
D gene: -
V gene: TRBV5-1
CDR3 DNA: TGCGCCAGCAGCACGGCTCGTTCGAGTATCACTGAAGCTTTCTTT
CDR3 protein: CASSTARSSITEAFF

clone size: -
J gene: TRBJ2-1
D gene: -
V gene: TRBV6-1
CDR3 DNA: TGTGCCAGCAGTGAAGTCGGTAGCCCCCAGGGGGGGAATGAGCAGTTCTTC
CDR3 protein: CASSEVGSPQGGNEQFF

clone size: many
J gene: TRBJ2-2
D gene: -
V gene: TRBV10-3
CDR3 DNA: TGTGCCATCAGATCTACGACACCCGACACCGGGGAGCTGTTTTTT
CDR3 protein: CAIRSTTPDTGELFF

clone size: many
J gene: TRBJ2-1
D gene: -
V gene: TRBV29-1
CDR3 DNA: TGCAGCGTTGACGAAAGACTACGGAAGCAGTTCTTC
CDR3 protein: CSVDERLRKQFF

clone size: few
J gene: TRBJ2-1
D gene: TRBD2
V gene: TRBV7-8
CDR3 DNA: TGTGCCAGCAGCGTAGGAACTAGCGGCTCGCCCCCCCCTTACAATGAGCAGTTCTTC
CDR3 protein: CASSVGTSGSPPPYNEQFF

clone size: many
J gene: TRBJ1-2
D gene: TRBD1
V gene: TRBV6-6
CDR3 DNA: TGTGCCAGCAGTTCCCTTATCCGGGACAGAGCCTATAACTATGGCTACACCTTC
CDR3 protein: CASSSLIRDRAYNYGYTF

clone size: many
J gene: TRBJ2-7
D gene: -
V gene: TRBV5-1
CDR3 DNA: TGCGCCAGCAGCATACTGGGTTTAGGGGACGAGCAGTACTTC
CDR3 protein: CASSILGLGDEQYF

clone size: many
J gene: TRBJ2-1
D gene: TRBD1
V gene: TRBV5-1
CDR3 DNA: TGCGCCAGCAGCCCACTACACCAGGGGGCAGGGGAGCAGTTCTTC
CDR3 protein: CASSPLHQGAGEQFF

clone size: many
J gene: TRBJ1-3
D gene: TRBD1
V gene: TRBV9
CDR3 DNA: TGTGCCAGCAGCCCAAGGACAGGGGGCTCTGGAAACACCATATATTTT
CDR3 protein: CASSPRTGGSGNTIYF

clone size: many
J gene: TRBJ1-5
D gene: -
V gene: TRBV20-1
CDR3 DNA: TGCAGTGCTTCTGGGGGCAATCAGCCCCAGCATTTT
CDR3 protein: CSASGGNQPQHF

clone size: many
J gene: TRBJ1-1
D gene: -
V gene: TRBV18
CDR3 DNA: TGTGCCAGCTCACCCCCCTATCCTGCCCGGGGCGGGAACACTGAAGCTTTCTTT
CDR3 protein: CASSPPYPARGGNTEAFF

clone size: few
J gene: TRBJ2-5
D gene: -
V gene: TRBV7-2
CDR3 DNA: TGTGCCAGCAGCACGCTCGGACTTTCTCCCGAGACCCAGTACTTC
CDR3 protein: CASSTLGLSPETQYF

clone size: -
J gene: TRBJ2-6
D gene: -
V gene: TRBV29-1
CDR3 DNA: TGCAGCGGCTACAAGGCTGGGGCCAACGTCCTGACTTTC
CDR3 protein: CSGYKAGANVLTF

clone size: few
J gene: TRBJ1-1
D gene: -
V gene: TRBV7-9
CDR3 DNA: TGTGCCAGCAGCTTAGATCAAGTTCACACTGAAGCTTTCTTT
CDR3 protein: CASSLDQVHTEAFF

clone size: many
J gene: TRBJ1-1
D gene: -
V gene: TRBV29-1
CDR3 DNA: TGCAGCGTTGAAACGGGGTTTGAAGCTTTCTTT
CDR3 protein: CSVETGFEAFF

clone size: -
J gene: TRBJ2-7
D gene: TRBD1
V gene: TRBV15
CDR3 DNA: TGTGCCACCAGCAGAGAAATCGACAGGGGGGCAGGGGAGCAGTACTTC
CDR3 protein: CATSREIDRGAGEQYF

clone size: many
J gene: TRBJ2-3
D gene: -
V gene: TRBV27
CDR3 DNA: TGTGCCAGCAGTTTACATGGAACAGTTAGCACAGATACGCAGTATTTT
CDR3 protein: CASSLHGTVSTDTQYF

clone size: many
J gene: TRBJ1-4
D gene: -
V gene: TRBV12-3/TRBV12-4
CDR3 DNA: TGTGCCAGCAGTGTATTGGCCTGGGGGAATGAAAAACTGTTTTTT
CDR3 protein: CASSVLAWGNEKLFF

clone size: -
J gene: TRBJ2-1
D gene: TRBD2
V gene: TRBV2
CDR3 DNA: TGTGCCAGCAGTCGAGCCATAGCGGGGGGGGATGAGCAGTTCTTC
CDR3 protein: CASSRAIAGGDEQFF

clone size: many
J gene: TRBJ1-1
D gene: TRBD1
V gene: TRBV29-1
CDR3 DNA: TGCAGCGCTTGGGACAGGAACACTGAAGCTTTCTTT
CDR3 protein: CSAWDRNTEAFF

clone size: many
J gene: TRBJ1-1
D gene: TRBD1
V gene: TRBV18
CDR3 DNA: TGTGCCAGCTCACCGCGGGCGATCCAGGGGGCAAGGGTGAACACTGAAGCTTTCTTT
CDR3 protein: CASSPRAIQGARVNTEAFF

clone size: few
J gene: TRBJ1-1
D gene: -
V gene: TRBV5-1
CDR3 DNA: TGCGCCAGCAGCCTTCAGGGTGTTGAAGCTTTCTTT
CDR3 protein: CASSLQGVEAFF

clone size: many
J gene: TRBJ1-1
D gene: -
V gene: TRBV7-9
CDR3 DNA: TGTGCCAGCAGAGAAGACGGGTTGGACACTGAAGCTTTCTTT
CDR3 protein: CASREDGLDTEAFF

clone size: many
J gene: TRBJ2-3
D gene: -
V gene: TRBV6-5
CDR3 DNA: TGTGCCAGTCGTCGGGGGCTCTCGGATACGCAGTATTTT
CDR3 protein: CASRRGLSDTQYF

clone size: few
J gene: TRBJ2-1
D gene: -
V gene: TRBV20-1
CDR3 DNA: TGCAGTGCCGCGTTTGTGGGCCATGAGCAGTTCTTC
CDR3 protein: CSAAFVGHEQFF

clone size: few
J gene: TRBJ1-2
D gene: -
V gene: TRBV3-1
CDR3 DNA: TGTGCCAGCAGCCAAGATGTCGGGGGGGGGATCTATGGCTACACCTTC
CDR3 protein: CASSQDVGGGIYGYTF

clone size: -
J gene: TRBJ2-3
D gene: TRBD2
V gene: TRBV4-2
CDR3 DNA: TGTGCCAGCAGCCAAGCACCACTAGCGGGGGAATCAGATACGCAGTATTTT
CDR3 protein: CASSQAPLAGESDTQYF